Listed below are T cell receptor beta chains from one sample, sequenced in a study of blood T cells in healthy people across ages. MiXCR, applied by TCRdb to the 5' RACE reads, yields one record per CDR3 protein. The profile covers some 690,000 distinct CDR3 sequences, with roughly 20% appearing a single time and around 22% taken by the ten largest. Material for sequencing was blood. These receptors were taken from an older man in good health. Both conserved end residues are part of each CDR3. Each record gives: D gene, V gene, J gene, CDR3 protein. D genes are given only for firm matches.

TRBD1	TRBV15	TRBJ1-2	CATSRAGTGHNYGYTF
TRBD2	TRBV10-1	TRBJ2-3	CASSPVAGEITDTQYF
-	TRBV27	TRBJ1-2	CASKGDHGYTF
-	TRBV12-3/TRBV12-4	TRBJ1-1	CASGSAGRRAFF
-	TRBV20-1	TRBJ1-4	CSAEVLFDEGATNEKLFF
-	TRBV29-1	TRBJ2-1	CSVESREGDHYNEQFF
TRBD1	TRBV4-2	TRBJ2-7	CANSQRQGVSYEQYF
-	TRBV10-2	-	CASNQIRGVGHNEQFF
TRBD1	TRBV24-1	TRBJ1-1	CATSDSRGPTEAFF
-	TRBV12-3/TRBV12-4	TRBJ1-2	CASSPGTPYGYTF
-	TRBV14	TRBJ2-7	CASAGVAEQYF
TRBD2	TRBV9	TRBJ2-1	CASSVAGGLTYNEQFF
TRBD1	TRBV29-1	TRBJ1-2	CSFGQGASGGYTF
TRBD1	TRBV20-1	TRBJ2-1	CSAHLPRGLVYNEQFF
TRBD1	TRBV29-1	TRBJ2-1	CSGQGATYNEQFF
TRBD2	TRBV5-1	TRBJ2-2	CASSHSGSNTGELFF
TRBD1	TRBV20-1	TRBJ2-7	CSARDHAGPTGEKQYF
-	TRBV9	TRBJ2-5	CASSVDGGRRETQYF
-	TRBV20-1	TRBJ2-3	CSATTVRTQYF
-	TRBV6-2/TRBV6-3	TRBJ2-4	CASSNSRTQTNIQYF
TRBD1	TRBV3-1	TRBJ1-1	CASSQAGPDRQAFF
-	TRBV28	TRBJ1-2	CASSLDRSGNYGYTF
TRBD1	TRBV29-1	TRBJ1-1	CSVHPGTGMTEAFF
-	TRBV6-1	TRBJ2-5	CASSWSTSTQETQYF
-	TRBV5-1	TRBJ2-6	CASSINLGAGANVLTF
-	TRBV7-2	TRBJ2-3	CASSPQGPRQSTDTQYF
-	TRBV7-2	TRBJ2-3	CASSAQAGMVDTQYF
TRBD1	TRBV29-1	TRBJ1-2	CSDRQGGGYTF
TRBD2	TRBV12-3/TRBV12-4	TRBJ2-4	CASSSRGLGPNIQYF
-	TRBV7-2	TRBJ1-2	CASSFDLNYGCTF
TRBD2	TRBV10-3	TRBJ2-5	CAISETSGDQETQYF
-	TRBV6-5	TRBJ2-3	CASGPRVSTDTQYF
TRBD1	TRBV18	TRBJ1-2	CASSPRQGRGYGYTF
TRBD2	TRBV7-2	TRBJ2-5	CASSISGRGETQYF
-	TRBV2	TRBJ2-1	CASSATFPLGYNEQFF
TRBD2	TRBV20-1	TRBJ2-5	CSARPPGLALQETQYF
-	TRBV20-1	TRBJ1-4	CSATPGGAYNEKLFF
-	TRBV6-5	-	CASSYRQGFGYEQYF
-	TRBV14	-	CASSQVDRTYEQYF
-	TRBV6-6	TRBJ2-3	CASGYARAQETQYF
TRBD1	TRBV20-1	TRBJ2-5	CSAQTGFETQYF
-	TRBV28	TRBJ1-1	CACRIQNTEAFF
-	TRBV27	TRBJ1-5	CASNLNQPQHF
-	TRBV25-1	TRBJ2-7	CASSIGGLSYEQYF
TRBD1	TRBV29-1	TRBJ2-7	CSVEGTGHYEQYF
TRBD2	TRBV10-3	TRBJ2-3	CAIKAGGTDTQYF
TRBD1	TRBV6-6	TRBJ1-3	CASSGTANFLGNTIYF
-	TRBV4-1	TRBJ2-3	CASSQEFDSNTDTQYF
-	TRBV13	TRBJ1-4	CASSGPGATNEKLFF
TRBD2	TRBV5-1	TRBJ2-7	CASSGLAGTSYEQYF
-	TRBV7-9	TRBJ1-1	CASSTIQYRSAEAFF
TRBD2	TRBV6-5	TRBJ2-3	CASSYRTSAVSPDTQYF
-	TRBV7-9	TRBJ2-1	CASSFPGGRSYNEQFF
TRBD2	TRBV6-1	TRBJ2-3	CASSGLAGGFTDTQYF
-	TRBV28	TRBJ1-2	CASSPTALFGYTF